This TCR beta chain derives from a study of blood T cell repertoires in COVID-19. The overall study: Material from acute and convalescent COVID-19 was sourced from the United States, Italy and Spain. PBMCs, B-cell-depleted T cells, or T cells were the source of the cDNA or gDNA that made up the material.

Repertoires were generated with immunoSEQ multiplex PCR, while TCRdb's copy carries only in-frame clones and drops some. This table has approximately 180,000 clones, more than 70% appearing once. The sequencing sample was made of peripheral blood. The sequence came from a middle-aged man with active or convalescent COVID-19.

Written as DNA, the CDR3 is TGTGCCAGCAGCGTAGCTGTCGCAGGGGTACACGAGCAGTACTTC. Its translation: CASSVAVAGVHEQYF. This chain connects TRBV9 to TRBJ2-7; tentative D call: TRBD1 (6 bases). The CDR3 contains 15 residues. Germline CDR1 and CDR2: SGDLS and YYNGEE. The V end lost 0 bases, the J end lost 5 bases, and 15 bases lay between the germline ends.